The 31 T cell receptor beta chains in this list originate from one sample, sequenced in a study of blood T cell repertoires in COVID-19. The assay was immunoSEQ multiplex PCR, and TCRdb's table has in-frame clones only and misses some. This table holds some 310,000 clones, nearly 90% found once. Sample: PBMCs or T cells enriched from blood (not recorded which). These receptors all come from a woman in her twenties or thirties who had recovered from COVID-19.

The chain employs TRBV5-4 and TRBJ1-1; perhaps TRBD1 as D (5 bases). V lost 4 bases and J 8 bases, leaving 12 bases between the germline ends. The CDR3 consists of 12 residues. Germline-derived CDR1 and CDR2 are SGHNT and YYREEE (reference sequence). The CDR3 bases are TGTGCCAGCAGCCTGATACAGGAGGAAGCTTTCTTT. Translating it yields CASSLIQEEAFF.

The chain combines TRBV11-3 with TRBJ2-1, with 8 bases that match TRBD1. The ends lost 3 bases at V and 5 bases at J; junction bases unmatched: 9. The CDR3 covers 16 residues. CDR1 SGHNT and CDR2 YENEEA come from the germline V gene. The CDR3 sequence is CASSFRAGGLNNEQFF. CDR3 nucleotides: TGTGCCAGCAGCTTTCGGGCAGGGGGCCTGAACAATGAGCAGTTCTTC.

CDR3 amino acids: CASSLNTGGYGYTF. The CDR3, as DNA: TGTGCCAGCAGTTTAAACACAGGGGGTTACGGCTACACCTTC. V is TRBV6-5 and J is TRBJ1-2; 8 nucleotides match TRBD1. Germline loops: CDR1 MNHEY, CDR2 SVGAGI. This CDR3 is 14 amino acids long. J lost 8 bases, V lost 4 bases, and 9 bases had no gene match.

The J gene is TRBJ2-5, the V gene TRBV19; D is uncertain. Trimming removed 4 bases from V and 2 bases from J, with 5 bases in between. Germline loops: CDR1 LNHDA, CDR2 SQIVND (reference sequence). This CDR3 region has 12 residues. The CDR3 DNA is TGTGCCAGTAGTAGCACACAAGAGACCCAGTACTTC. This sequence encodes CASSSTQETQYF.

The rearrangement uses TRBV2 and TRBJ1-5; a weak D match, TRBD1 (5 bases). The CDR3 length is 14 residues. Looked up from germline, CDR1 is SNHLY and CDR2 is FYNNEI. V was pared by 0 bases and J by 7 bases, with 10 bases between. The CDR3: CASSEAPQGQPQHF. The CDR3 bases are TGTGCCAGCAGTGAAGCACCGCAGGGACAGCCCCAGCATTTT.

This clone has a single count. This chain connects TRBV4-1 to TRBJ2-1; D perhaps matches TRBD1 (5 bases). CDR1 and CDR2 from the germline V gene are MGHRA and YSYEKL. Trimming pared 6 bases from V and 6 bases from J, leaving 21 bases between. The CDR3 contains 16 residues. The CDR3 DNA follows: TGCGCCAGCAGTCGCCCTCTTCAGGGTAGGACCAATGAGCAGTTCTTC. Its protein is CASSRPLQGRTNEQFF.

The gene calls are TRBV14 and TRBJ2-1; D call uncertain. Germline CDR1 and CDR2: SGHDN and FVKESK. Trimming cost V 0 bases and J 13 bases, with 13 bases left between them. This CDR3 is built from 13 residues. The CDR3 DNA reads as TGTGCCAGCAGCCAAGATAGAGCGAAGCACCAGTTCTTC. Its protein is CASSQDRAKHQFF.

This chain links TRBV5-6 with TRBJ1-2; D unclear. The CDR3 totals 13 residues. V was clipped by 5 bases and J by 8 bases, with 16 bases between them. CDR1 and CDR2 (germline): SGHDT, YYEEEE. CDR3 nucleotides: TGTGCCAGCAGTCCGTTGGGAGCGGGGGGCTACACCTTC. It encodes CASSPLGAGGYTF.

This clone was recorded a few times. The V call is TRBV4-2, the J call TRBJ2-7, with D hard to call. CDR3 size: 14 residues. V shed 0 bases and J shed 3 bases, with 9 bases lying between them. The germline CDR1 and CDR2 sequences are LGHNA and YNFKEQ. The CDR3 loop reads CASSQDMENYEQYF. The CDR3 DNA reads TGTGCCAGCAGCCAAGATATGGAGAACTACGAGCAGTACTTC.

The chain couples TRBV7-9 to TRBJ2-6; D gene ambiguous. This CDR3 is built from 14 residues. Trimming cost V 4 bases and J 2 bases, with 6 bases left between them. Germline CDR1 reads SEHNR; CDR2 reads FQNEAQ (reference sequence). CDR3 region: CASSWAAGANVLTF. CDR3 in DNA: TGTGCCAGCAGCTGGGCCGCTGGGGCCAACGTCCTGACTTTC.

The chain combines TRBV10-3 with TRBJ1-3; TRBD1 aligns across 7 bases. J gave up 7 bases and V 4 bases, and 4 bases lay outside the gene matches. This CDR3 has 13 amino acids. CDR1 and CDR2 (germline): ENHRY, SYGVKD. In DNA form, the CDR3 reads TGTGCCATCAGTGGGGACAGTTCGAACACCATATATTTT. It yields the protein CAISGDSSNTIYF.

The V gene is TRBV13, the J gene TRBJ2-3; D possibly corresponds to TRBD2 (6 bases). This CDR3 contains 16 residues. CDR1 and CDR2 (germline): PRHDT, FYEKMQ (reference sequence). V lost 3 bases, J lost 2 bases, and 15 bases lay in between. CDR3 amino acids: CASSLGPGAPTDTQYF. The CDR3 region has the DNA TGTGCCAGCAGCTTGGGACCGGGAGCCCCCACAGATACGCAGTATTTT.

V usage is TRBV10-3 and J usage is TRBJ2-3; 9 bases fit TRBD1. The CDR3 has 14 amino acids. Per germline, CDR1 ENHRY and CDR2 SYGVKD. Trimming removed 10 bases from V and 3 bases from J; junction bases left unmatched: 8. CDR3 sequence: CATNGQGLTDTQYF. CDR3 coding DNA: TGTGCCACCAACGGACAGGGGTTAACAGATACGCAGTATTTT.

The gene calls are TRBV29-1 and TRBJ2-2; 7 bases are shared with TRBD1. Losses at the gene ends were 4 bases for V and 6 bases for J; bases not matched to a gene: 5. The CDR3 is made up of 13 amino acids. Germline V gene data show CDR1 as SQVTM and CDR2 as ANQGSEA. CDR3 in amino acids: CSVGARGSGELFF. DNA of the CDR3: TGCAGCGTTGGGGCCAGGGGGTCCGGGGAGCTGTTTTTT.

The chain uses TRBV5-5 and TRBJ2-7; 12 bases map to TRBD2. CDR1 and CDR2 (germline): SGHKS, YYEKEE (reference sequence). V was clipped by 0 bases and J by 4 bases; unmatched bases: 5. This CDR3 has 16 residues. CDR3: CASSLGLAGASYEQYF. The CDR3 bases are TGTGCCAGCAGCTTGGGACTAGCGGGAGCCTCTTACGAGCAGTACTTC.

J is TRBJ2-3 and V is TRBV25-1, with a possible D match to TRBD1 (5 bases). Germline assignment: CDR1 MGHDK and CDR2 SYGVNS. This CDR3 has 16 residues. V was shortened by 3 bases and J by 4 bases, with 17 bases between the two germline ends. For the CDR3, the DNA is TGTGCCAGCAGTGACGTTCAGGGAATATTTTCAGATACGCAGTATTTT. Protein product: CASSDVQGIFSDTQYF.

The V gene is TRBV19, the J gene TRBJ1-2; 10 bases fit TRBD1. Per germline, CDR1 LNHDA and CDR2 SQIVND (reference sequence). With 6 bases clipped from V and 4 bases from J, the junction kept 11 bases outside the gene matches. The CDR3 runs to 16 residues. DNA for the CDR3: TGTGCCAGTAGAAGGGACAGGGGAGTGGGAAGCTATGGCTACACCTTC. It encodes CASRRDRGVGSYGYTF.

The gene calls are TRBV5-1 and TRBJ1-1; 8 bases line up with TRBD1. The CDR3 sequence is 15 residues long. Germline CDR1 and CDR2: SGHRS and YFSETQ. V lost 3 bases to trimming and J lost 1 base; unmatched junction nucleotides: 5. CDR3 region: CASSWGGQGNTEAFF. CDR3 DNA sequence: TGCGCCAGCAGCTGGGGAGGACAGGGGAACACTGAAGCTTTCTTT.

V and J are TRBV10-3 and TRBJ1-1; D might be TRBD1 (5 bases). Germline V gene lookup returns CDR1 ENHRY and CDR2 SYGVKD. The V end lost 3 bases, the J end lost 6 bases, and 11 bases lay between the germline ends. The CDR3 length is 13 residues. DNA for the CDR3: TGTGCCATCAGTGATGGGCAGGGCCCTGAAGCTTTCTTT. This codes for CAISDGQGPEAFF.

This chain connects TRBV5-1 to TRBJ1-1; D perhaps matches TRBD1 (6 bases). Germline V gene data show CDR1 as SGHRS and CDR2 as YFSETQ. CDR3 length: 16 amino acids. V gave up 0 bases and J gave up 10 bases, with 22 bases separating them. The CDR3 DNA is TGCGCCAGCAGCTTGGTATGGCGAGGGCTCGCGGGGGCAGCTTTCTTT. Protein product: CASSLVWRGLAGAAFF. Full variable domain (remainder filled in from reference TRBV5-1 and TRBJ1-1): KAGVTQTPRYLIKTRGQQVTLSCSPISGHRSVSWYQQTPGQGLQFLFEYFSETQRNKGNFPGRFSGRQFSNSRSEMNVSTLELGDSALYLCASSLVWRGLAGAAFFGQGTRLTVV.

This clone was detected a few times. The junction and the germline gene differ at one end; a read error may be behind it. V gene TRBV3-1 (or the pseudogene TRBV3-2) combines with J gene TRBJ1-2; TRBD1 matches 7 bases. Germline CDR1 is LGHDT and CDR2 is YNNKEL (reference sequence). The CDR3 loop spans 14 amino acids. The CDR3 DNA sequence: TGTGCCAGCAGCAAAGAACAGGGGCTGGGTGGCTACACCTTC. Its translation is CASSKEQGLGGYTF.

This clone was seen a few times. CDR3 sequence (DNA): TGTGCCAGCAGGACCCCGACAGGTACAACCTACGAGCAGTACTTC. Its translation is CASRTPTGTTYEQYF. The V and J genes are TRBV28 and TRBJ2-7; D is perhaps TRBD1 (6 bases). Trimming left V 6 bases short and J 2 bases short, with 17 bases between. This CDR3 has 15 residues. CDR1 and CDR2 (germline): MDHEN, SYDVKM.

The V gene is TRBV12-5, the J gene TRBJ2-2; 7 bases agree with TRBD2. Trimming cost V 0 bases and J 2 bases; bases outside gene matches: 12. Germline loops: CDR1 LGHNT, CDR2 FRNRAP. The CDR3 has 19 residues. The CDR3 DNA reads as TGTGCTAGTGGTTTGGTCGAATTGGGAGGGAGAGATAACACCGGGGAGCTGTTTTTT. Protein sequence: CASGLVELGGRDNTGELFF.

The genes are TRBV24-1 and TRBJ2-1, with no clear D. The CDR3 length is 17 residues. With 0 bases removed from V and 4 bases from J, the gap between germline ends came to 15 bases. CDR1 and CDR2 from the germline V gene are KGHDR and SFDVKD. CDR3 bases: TGTGCCACCAGTGATTTGCATGTGGAGAGCAATTACAATGAGCAGTTCTTC. This codes for CATSDLHVESNYNEQFF.

The rearrangement links TRBV7-9 to TRBJ1-1; 7 bases align to TRBD1. The CDR3 consists of 15 residues. Germline lookup yields CDR1 SEHNR and CDR2 FQNEAQ (reference sequence). Unmatched junction bases numbered 6, after V lost 5 bases and J lost 0 bases. CDR3 amino acids: CASSNGDRMNTEAFF. CDR3 nucleotide sequence: TGTGCCAGCAGCAATGGGGACAGAATGAACACTGAAGCTTTCTTT.

The chain recombines TRBV3-1 (or the pseudogene TRBV3-2) with TRBJ1-1; tentative D call: TRBD1 (5 bases). V was pared by 0 bases and J by 0 bases, with 8 bases between. This CDR3 region has 15 residues. Germline CDR1 is LGHDT and CDR2 is YNNKEL (reference sequence). The CDR3 loop reads CASSQEGAMNTEAFF. For the CDR3, the DNA is TGTGCCAGCAGCCAAGAAGGGGCCATGAACACTGAAGCTTTCTTT.

The V and J genes are TRBV7-9 and TRBJ2-3; D ambiguous. V was trimmed by 1 base and J by 5 bases, leaving 7 bases between them. The CDR3 length is 13 residues. In germline, CDR1 is SEHNR, CDR2 FQNEAQ (reference sequence). The DNA for the CDR3 is TGTGCCAGCAGCTTAGTCTACGTAGATACGCAGTATTTT. This codes for CASSLVYVDTQYF. Variable domain in full (rest from reference TRBV7-9 and TRBJ2-3): DTGVSQNPRHKITKRGQNVTFRCDPISEHNRLYWYRQTLGQGPEFLTYFQNEAQLEKSRLLSDRFSAERPKGSFSTLEIQRTEQGDSAMYLCASSLVYVDTQYFGPGTRLTVL.

V usage is TRBV19 and J usage is TRBJ1-5; 10 bases match TRBD1. The J segment lost 7 bases and the V segment lost 5 bases, leaving 2 bases of the junction unmatched. CDR1 and CDR2 (germline): LNHDA, SQIVND (reference sequence). This CDR3 is 13 amino acids long. This CDR3 is CASSGTGEQPQHF. In nucleotides, the CDR3 is TGTGCCAGTAGTGGGACAGGGGAGCAGCCCCAGCATTTT.

J is TRBJ2-3 and V is TRBV11-2; TRBD2 is a possible D gene (5 bases). Trimming took 5 bases from V and 6 from J, leaving 12 bases between them. Germline V gene lookup returns CDR1 SGHAT and CDR2 FQNNGV. The CDR3 extends over 13 amino acids. As DNA, the CDR3 is TGTGCCAGCAGCCCTGTGGGAGCGGATACGCAGTATTTT. Translated: CASSPVGADTQYF.

The CDR3 DNA sequence: TGTGCCAGCAGCTCCGTTACAGCGGGAGGGCGTCAGCAGTACTTC. This translates into CASSSVTAGGRQQYF. The J gene is TRBJ2-7, the V gene TRBV11-2; 10 bases match TRBD2. The V and J ends lost 4 bases and 8 bases, in that order; junction bases with no gene match: 11. Germline CDR1 and CDR2: SGHAT and FQNNGV. The CDR3 extends over 15 amino acids.

This chain joins TRBV7-8 and TRBJ2-7, with TRBD2 matching over 9 bases. This CDR3 spans 16 amino acids. V gave up 5 bases and J gave up 1 base; unmatched junction bases: 9. The V gene's germline CDR1 is SGHVS and CDR2 FQNEAQ. CDR3 in amino acids: CASSPPGLADSYEQYF. CDR3 sequence (DNA): TGTGCCAGCAGCCCCCCGGGACTAGCTGATTCCTACGAGCAGTACTTC.